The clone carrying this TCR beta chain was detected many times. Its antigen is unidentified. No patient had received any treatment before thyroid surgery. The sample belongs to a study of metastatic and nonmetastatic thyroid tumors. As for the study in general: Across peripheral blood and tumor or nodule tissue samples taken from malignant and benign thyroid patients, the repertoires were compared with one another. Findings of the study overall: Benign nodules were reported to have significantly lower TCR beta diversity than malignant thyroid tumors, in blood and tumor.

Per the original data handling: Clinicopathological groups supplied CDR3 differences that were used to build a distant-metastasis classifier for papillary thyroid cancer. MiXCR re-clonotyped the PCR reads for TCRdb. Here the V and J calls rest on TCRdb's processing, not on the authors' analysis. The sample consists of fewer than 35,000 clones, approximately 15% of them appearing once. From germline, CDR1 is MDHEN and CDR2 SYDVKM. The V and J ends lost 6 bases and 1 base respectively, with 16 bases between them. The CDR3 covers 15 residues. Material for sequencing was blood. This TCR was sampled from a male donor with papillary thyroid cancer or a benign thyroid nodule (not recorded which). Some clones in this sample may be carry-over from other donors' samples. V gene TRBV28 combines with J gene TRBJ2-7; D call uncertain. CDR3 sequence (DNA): TGTGCCAGCAGGCTAATCCGAGGTGAATCCTACGAGCAGTACTTC. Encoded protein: CASRLIRGESYEQYF.